This T cell receptor (beta chain) was sequenced for a study of control samples from healthy donors and cancer patients. The CDR3 length is 15 residues. The ends were cut back, 2 bases at V and 3 bases at J, with 10 bases in the middle. Germline CDR1 SGHNT, CDR2 YENEEA. Sequencing was performed with immunoSEQ multiplex PCR; in TCRdb, only in-frame clones are kept and a portion is missing. The table has more than 95,000 clones, 87% seen once. The genes are TRBV11-3 and TRBJ2-2, with D possibly being TRBD1 or TRBD2 (5 bases each). The source material was blood. The TCR was taken from a man aged 40-49 years in good health. In DNA, the CDR3 is TGTGCCAGCAGCTTACCCGGGACGGACACCGGGGAGCTGTTTTTT. Translation: CASSLPGTDTGELFF. Full variable domain (missing parts from reference TRBV11-3 and TRBJ2-2): EAGVVQSPRYKIIEKKQPVAFWCNPISGHNTLYWYLQNLGQGPELLIRYENEEAVDDSQLPKDRFSAERLKGVDSTLKIQPAELGDSAVYLCASSLPGTDTGELFFGEGSRLTVL.